This entry features one T cell receptor (beta chain) sequence. Antigen specificity is unknown. The record originates from a study of identical twins. Study-level points and caveats: Less excess twin sharing appeared in beta out-of-frame sequences. The authors drew conclusions from cross-sectional statistical analysis rather than following the same donors.

Template switching, a step in the protocol, added a universal primer site, and cDNA carried unique molecular identifiers. TCRdb re-called the 5' RACE reads through MiXCR, storing one row per CDR3 protein. The data contain 700,000 or so distinct CDR3 sequences, about 20% of them singletons. CDR1 SGHRS and CDR2 YFSETQ come from the germline V gene. The length of the CDR3 is 13 residues. V dropped 6 bases and J dropped 6; count of bases not matched to a gene: 7. The data were also submitted as part of a second study, on T cells expressing NK-cell markers.

Sample: PBMCs. The chain joins TRBV5-1 to TRBJ2-3; 7 bases align to TRBD2. The clonotype comes from a woman aged 18-35 years in good health. CDR3 nucleotides: TGCGCCAGCAACGGCCAGGGAGGGGATACGCAGTATTTT. Residues: CASNGQGGDTQYF.